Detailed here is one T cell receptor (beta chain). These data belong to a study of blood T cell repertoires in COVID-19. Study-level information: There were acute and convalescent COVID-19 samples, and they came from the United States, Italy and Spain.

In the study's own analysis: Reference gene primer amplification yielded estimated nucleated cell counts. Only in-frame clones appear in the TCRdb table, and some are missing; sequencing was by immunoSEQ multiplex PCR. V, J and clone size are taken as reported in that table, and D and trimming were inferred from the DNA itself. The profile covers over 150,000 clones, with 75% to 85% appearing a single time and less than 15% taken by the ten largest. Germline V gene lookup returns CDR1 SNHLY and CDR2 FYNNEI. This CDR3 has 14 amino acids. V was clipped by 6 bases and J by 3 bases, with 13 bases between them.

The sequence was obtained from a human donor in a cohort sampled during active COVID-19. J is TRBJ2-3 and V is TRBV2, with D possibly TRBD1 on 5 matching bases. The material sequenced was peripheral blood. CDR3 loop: CASRSGHSTDTQYF. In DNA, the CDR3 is TGTGCCAGCAGGAGTGGACACTCGACAGATACGCAGTATTTT.